The 18 T cell receptor beta chains given below trace back to one sample, sequenced in a study of lung T cells in sarcoidosis with Löfgren's syndrome. TCRdb analysed the reads with MiXCR anew, one entry per CDR3 protein. The table shows 50,000 to 65,000 distinct CDR3 sequences, with roughly 20% occurring only once. Sequencing was carried out using CD4+ T cells from PBMCs. The receptors derive from a human donor with sarcoidosis (Löfgren's syndrome or another form), or a control subject (not recorded which).

This clonotype was counted many times. The chain links TRBV27 to TRBJ1-2, with D possibly matching TRBD1 (5 bases). The CDR3 is made up of 15 amino acids. The V gene lost 5 bases and the J gene lost 6 bases, with 19 bases spanning the gap. Per the germline V gene, CDR1 is MNHEY and CDR2 is SMNVEV (reference sequence). CDR3: CASSPGTYGRDGYTF. In nucleotides, the CDR3 is TGTGCCAGCAGTCCCGGGACTTATGGAAGGGATGGCTACACCTTC.

Concerning this clonotype itself: A much larger clone differs from this one at a single base, so this may be a read error. The chain is built from TRBV7-9 and TRBJ2-3; possible D gene TRBD2, 6 bases. The CDR3 is 18 residues long. Looked up from germline, CDR1 is SEHNR and CDR2 is FQNEAQ (reference sequence). The CDR3 sequence: CAGSLRRASDLRTDTQYF. In DNA form, the CDR3 reads TGTGCCGGCAGCTTACGCCGCGCTAGCGACCTGCGAACAGATACGCAGTATTTT.

This chain joins TRBV28 and TRBJ2-7, with D possibly being TRBD1 (5 bases). In germline, CDR1 is MDHEN, CDR2 SYDVKM. CDR3 length: 14 amino acids. V lost 3 bases to trimming and J lost 1 base, with 10 bases between them. The CDR3 loop reads CASSFYQGSYEQYF. CDR3 coding DNA: TGTGCCAGCAGTTTCTACCAGGGATCCTACGAGCAGTACTTC.

This clonotype was counted only a few times. The chain uses TRBV12-3 or TRBV12-4 and TRBJ1-3; D is uncertain. The CDR3 runs 15 residues. The V and J ends lost 3 bases and 2 bases respectively, with 11 bases between them. The CDR3 DNA is TGTGCCAGCAGTTTTCGACACCGTACTGGAAACACCATATATTTT. Translated, it gives CASSFRHRTGNTIYF.

The V call is TRBV19, the J call TRBJ2-1; unclear D gene. In germline, CDR1 is LNHDA, CDR2 SQIVND (reference sequence). The germline V and J ends were trimmed by 2 bases and 6 bases, with 8 bases remaining between them. The CDR3 covers 13 residues. The CDR3 nucleotides are TGTGCCAGTAGTATAAGGCGGAGCAATGAGCAGTTCTTC. It specifies CASSIRRSNEQFF.

Points on this clonotype: The CDR3 end shows no conserved phenylalanine or tryptophan, and so a read error is likely. The rearrangement links TRBV5-1 to TRBJ2-5, with D possibly TRBD2 on 5 matching bases. This CDR3 spans 15 amino acids. Looked up from germline, CDR1 is SGHRS and CDR2 is YFSETQ. V lost 0 bases and J lost 3, with 12 bases in between. The CDR3 coding sequence is TGCGCCAGCAGCTTGGCGAGGGTACACGAAGAGACCCAGTACATC. This codes for CASSLARVHEETQYI.

This clonotype was observed many times. The rearrangement joins TRBV29-1 to TRBJ2-5; D possibly corresponds to TRBD1 (5 bases). CDR3 length: 12 residues. The V and J ends lost 4 bases and 2 bases respectively, with 8 bases between them. Germline-derived CDR1 and CDR2 are SQVTM and ANQGSEA. As DNA, the CDR3 is TGCAGCGTTGGACAGCTTCAAGAGACCCAGTACTTC. Translation: CSVGQLQETQYF.

V gene TRBV7-8 combines with J gene TRBJ2-1; possibly TRBD1 for D (6 bases). Trimming took 3 bases from V and 2 from J, leaving 17 bases between them. Germline V gene data show CDR1 as SGHVS and CDR2 as FQNEAQ. The CDR3 runs to 17 residues. This chain's CDR3 is CASSFWGQGGTYNEQFF. The CDR3 nucleotides are TGTGCCAGCAGCTTTTGGGGGCAGGGCGGTACCTACAATGAGCAGTTCTTC.

In this sample, this clonotype turned up many times. CDR3 region: CASSLGRGLYEQYF. The CDR3 nucleotides are TGTGCCAGCAGTTTAGGCAGGGGGCTGTACGAGCAGTACTTC. The J gene is TRBJ2-7, the V gene TRBV27; 8 bases map to TRBD1. CDR1 is MNHEY, CDR2 SMNVEV, per germline (reference sequence). V lost 2 bases, J lost 4 bases, and 4 bases stayed unmatched. The CDR3 is 14 amino acids.

This clonotype has at least ten counts. The CDR3 protein is CASSLLDRGLRETQYF. DNA of the CDR3: TGTGCCAGCAGTTTATTGGACAGGGGGCTTCGCGAGACCCAGTACTTC. This chain links TRBV28 with TRBJ2-5; TRBD1 matches 11 bases. The germline gives CDR1 MDHEN, CDR2 SYDVKM. The CDR3 totals 16 residues. J lost 5 bases, V lost 1 base, and 6 bases had no gene match.

In this sample, this clonotype turned up many times. J is TRBJ2-1 and V is TRBV6-1; 9 nucleotides line up with TRBD2. The V gene end was trimmed by 5 bases and the J gene end by 9 bases; junction bases not matched to a gene: 8. Germline CDR1 reads MNHNS; CDR2 reads SASEGT. The CDR3 spans 14 residues. The CDR3 nucleotides read TGTGCCAGCAGTCCTTCTAGCGGGATTGGTGAGCAGTTCTTC. Its protein product is CASSPSSGIGEQFF.

This clonotype was picked up a small number of times. This chain joins TRBV5-4 and TRBJ2-5, with 13 positions matching TRBD2. This CDR3 contains 16 residues. V was clipped by 4 bases and J by 5 bases; unmatched bases: 8. Looked up from germline, CDR1 is SGHNT and CDR2 is YYREEE (reference sequence). The DNA of the CDR3 is TGTGCCAGCAGCATCGGGACTAGCGGGGTTGGGGAGACCCAGTACTTC. Its translation is CASSIGTSGVGETQYF.

This clonotype occurred a few times. This rearrangement joins TRBV28 to TRBJ1-5, with D perhaps TRBD1 (6 bases). The CDR3 covers 15 residues. V was cut by 7 bases and J by 5 bases, with 18 bases left in between. From germline, CDR1 is MDHEN and CDR2 SYDVKM. CDR3 protein: CASMSRQGIYQPQHF. For the CDR3, the DNA is TGTGCCAGCATGAGCAGGCAGGGGATCTATCAGCCCCAGCATTTT.

This clonotype was detected ten times or more. The CDR3 loop reads CASSQGATATNEKLFF. CDR3 nucleotides: TGCGCCAGCAGCCAAGGGGCGACTGCAACTAATGAAAAACTGTTTTTT. V usage is TRBV4-1 and J usage is TRBJ1-4; D remains unclear. Trimming stripped 1 base from V and 0 bases from J, with 9 bases between. From germline, CDR1 is MGHRA and CDR2 YSYEKL. The length of the CDR3 is 16 residues.

This clonotype was seen once. A much larger clone sits a single nucleotide away, making a read error possible. The V gene is TRBV2, the J gene TRBJ1-1; the D is unclear. CDR1 SNHLY and CDR2 FYNNEI come from the germline V gene. The CDR3 spans 16 residues. CDR3 DNA sequence: TGTGCCGGCAGCGGGGTGGGTGGGAGCTCGAACACTGAAGCTTTCTTT. Translation: CAGSGVGGSSNTEAFF.

The table lists this clonotype with many counts. The rearrangement joins TRBV7-2 to TRBJ2-3; no clear D. V lost 5 bases and J 6 bases, leaving 21 bases between the germline ends. Germline assignment: CDR1 SGHTA and CDR2 FQGNSA. This CDR3 is 16 amino acids long. CDR3 DNA sequence: TGTGCCAGCAGCGCCCGAAGGCTCTCGGGCCCGGATACGCAGTATTTT. Its translation: CASSARRLSGPDTQYF.

This clonotype was observed at least ten times. The rearrangement joins TRBV6-1 to TRBJ2-3, with D unclear. CDR3 size: 13 residues. Trimming took off 4 bases at V and 3 bases at J, with 8 bases between the two ends. From germline, CDR1 is MNHNS and CDR2 SASEGT. This CDR3 reads CASSVESTDTQYF. In DNA form, the CDR3 reads TGTGCCAGCAGTGTAGAGTCTACAGATACGCAGTATTTT.

In this sample, this clonotype turned up many times. V usage is TRBV6-1 and J usage is TRBJ2-1; D not certain. CDR3 length equals 11 residues. V was pared by 5 bases and J by 6 bases, with 5 bases between. Germline V gene sequence: CDR1 MNHNS, CDR2 SASEGT. The CDR3, as DNA: TGTGCCAGCAGTTCCCGCAATGAGCAGTTCTTC. Encoded protein: CASSSRNEQFF.